The 16 T cell receptor beta chains given below trace back to one sample, sequenced in a study of shared clonotypes between healthy human individuals. The assay was immunoSEQ multiplex PCR, and TCRdb's table has in-frame clones only and misses some. The table records approximately 1.9 million clones, just under 95% of them present only once. CD45RO-negative, CCR7-positively selected cells formed the naive CD8 fraction, excluding terminally differentiated effector memory CD45RA+ cells. Sequenced input: naive CD8+ T cells from PBMCs. These receptors were collected from a man younger than 35 in good health. Some clones in this sample may be carry-over from other donors' samples.

This chain joins TRBV2 and TRBJ2-1; no definite D call. V gave up 4 bases and J gave up 8 bases, with 15 bases separating them. This CDR3 is built from 14 residues. The germline V gene has CDR1 SNHLY and CDR2 FYNNEI. The CDR3 protein is CASSGAEGQDEQFF. The CDR3 DNA reads TGTGCCAGCAGTGGGGCAGAAGGTCAGGATGAGCAGTTCTTC. The complete variable domain, with remaining parts taken from reference TRBV2 and TRBJ2-1, reads EPEVTQTPSHQVTQMGQEVILRCVPISNHLYFYWYRQILGQKVEFLVSFYNNEISEKSEIFDDQFSVERPDGSNFTLKIRSTKLEDSAMYFCASSGAEGQDEQFFGPGTRLTVL.

The gene calls are TRBV7-9 and TRBJ1-3; D gene unclear. Trimming took 1 base from V and 4 from J, leaving 8 bases between them. The germline CDR1 and CDR2 sequences are SEHNR and FQNEAQ (reference sequence). This CDR3 spans 14 amino acids. The chain's CDR3 is CASSLVQPGNTIYF. The DNA for the CDR3 is TGTGCCAGCAGCTTAGTCCAACCCGGAAACACCATATATTTT. The complete variable domain, with remaining parts taken from reference TRBV7-9 and TRBJ1-3, reads DTGVSQNPRHKITKRGQNVTFRCDPISEHNRLYWYRQTLGQGPEFLTYFQNEAQLEKSRLLSDRFSAERPKGSFSTLEIQRTEQGDSAMYLCASSLVQPGNTIYFGEGSWLTVV.

This clone was recorded only once. The J gene is TRBJ1-2, the V gene TRBV30, with a possible D match to TRBD1 (6 bases). The CDR3 runs 16 residues. The germline V and J ends were trimmed by 3 bases and 2 bases, with 19 bases remaining between them. Germline lookup yields CDR1 GTSNPN and CDR2 SVGIG (reference sequence). CDR3 region: CAWSQPRTERNYGYTF. Written as DNA, the CDR3 is TGTGCCTGGAGCCAACCCCGGACAGAGAGAAACTATGGCTACACCTTC.

The rearrangement joins TRBV28 to TRBJ1-1; unclear D gene. Trimming took 2 bases from V and 2 from J, leaving 6 bases between them. Per the germline V gene, CDR1 is MDHEN and CDR2 is SYDVKM. This CDR3 is built from 13 residues. CDR3 in DNA: TGTGCCAGCAGTTTACTCAAAAACACTGAAGCTTTCTTT. This codes for CASSLLKNTEAFF.

The V call is TRBV19, the J call TRBJ2-7; 9 bases match TRBD2. This CDR3 is 19 amino acids long. The V and J ends lost 7 bases and 2 bases, in that order; junction bases with no gene match: 21. The germline V gene has CDR1 LNHDA and CDR2 SQIVND (reference sequence). The CDR3 here is CASTLRAAGGPGLPYEQYF. CDR3 DNA: TGTGCCAGTACCCTGAGAGCGGCGGGAGGGCCGGGGTTGCCCTACGAGCAGTACTTC.

This clone was found once. This chain links TRBV15 with TRBJ1-4; 7 bases map to TRBD1. The germline V gene has CDR1 LNHNV and CDR2 YYDKDF (reference sequence). The CDR3 contains 16 residues. With 4 bases clipped from V and 4 bases from J, the junction kept 9 bases outside the gene matches. CDR3: CATSTSDRTINEKLFF. The CDR3 DNA reads as TGTGCCACCAGCACCTCGGACAGGACAATTAATGAAAAACTGTTTTTT.

In its sample, this clone was seen once. The conserved phenylalanine or tryptophan is not found at the CDR3 terminus, so this likely reflects a read error. The chain couples TRBV6-6 to TRBJ2-7; the match to TRBD2 covers 8 bases. Germline V CDR1 and CDR2: MNHNY, SVGAGI (reference sequence). V shed 5 bases, J shed 2 bases, and the junction held 8 bases outside the gene matches. The CDR3 spans 15 residues. The CDR3 loop reads CASSPNSGRAYEQYL. Here the CDR3 DNA reads TGTGCCAGCAGTCCCAACAGCGGGAGAGCCTACGAGCAGTACCTC.

The V and J genes are TRBV29-1 and TRBJ2-7, with 8 positions matching TRBD2. V lost 2 bases and J lost 6; bases outside the gene matches: 6. CDR3 length: 13 residues. Germline CDR1 reads SQVTM; CDR2 reads ANQGSEA. The CDR3 bases are TGCAGCGTTGAATTGCGGGAGGTCCCCGAGCAGTACTTC. Amino acids: CSVELREVPEQYF.

The V call is TRBV30, the J call TRBJ2-5; weak D call: TRBD1 (6 bases). V was shortened by 2 bases and J by 4 bases, with 14 bases between the two germline ends. Germline assignment: CDR1 GTSNPN and CDR2 SVGIG (reference sequence). CDR3 length: 14 residues. CDR3 sequence (DNA): TGTGCCTGGAGTTGGGACATTCTCGGAGAGACCCAGTACTTC. Translating gives CAWSWDILGETQYF.

The chain links TRBV10-2 to TRBJ2-1, with TRBD2 matching over 11 bases. This CDR3 region has 13 residues. With 5 bases clipped from V and 9 bases from J, the junction kept 3 bases outside the gene matches. Germline CDR1 reads WSHSY; CDR2 reads SAAADI. The CDR3 loop is CASSLLAGAEQFF. CDR3 DNA sequence: TGCGCCAGCAGTCTACTAGCGGGAGCTGAGCAGTTCTTC.

The V gene is TRBV19, the J gene TRBJ2-7; 10 bases line up with TRBD2. Germline CDR1 is LNHDA and CDR2 is SQIVND (reference sequence). Losses at the gene ends were 3 bases for V and 2 bases for J; bases not matched to a gene: 25. The CDR3 is 22 residues long. The chain's CDR3 is CASSILPPAEQREGVRPYEQYF. CDR3 sequence (DNA): TGTGCCAGTAGTATCCTCCCCCCCGCCGAGCAGCGGGAGGGTGTAAGGCCCTACGAGCAGTACTTC.

CDR3 residues: CASSLNGDEQFF. The CDR3 DNA sequence: TGTGCCAGCAGTTTAAACGGTGATGAGCAGTTCTTC. This sequence joins TRBV28 and TRBJ2-1; unclear D gene. V gave up 2 bases and J gave up 8 bases, with 7 bases separating them. This CDR3 comprises 12 residues. Per germline, CDR1 MDHEN and CDR2 SYDVKM.

In DNA, the CDR3 is TGTGCCAGCAGCTTGGGTGAACCCACGAGCTCCTACAATGAGCAGTTCTTC. It specifies CASSLGEPTSSYNEQFF. This chain connects TRBV5-8 to TRBJ2-1; D is undetermined. V was cut by 0 bases and J by 0 bases, with 13 bases left in between. CDR1 is SGHTS and CDR2 is YDEGEE in the germline V gene. The CDR3 runs to 17 residues.

In regard to this clone: This CDR3 is also generated by other DNA sequences in the sample. The V call is TRBV9, the J call TRBJ2-1, with D possibly TRBD1 on 6 matching bases. The CDR3 runs to 13 residues. Looked up from germline, CDR1 is SGDLS and CDR2 is YYNGEE. V shed 0 bases and J shed 9 bases, with 10 bases lying between them. The CDR3 spells CASSVEQGGEQFF. The CDR3 nucleotides read TGTGCCAGCAGCGTAGAACAGGGCGGTGAGCAGTTCTTC.

Remarks on this clone: This CDR3 is also generated by other DNA sequences in the sample. The J gene is TRBJ2-1, the V gene TRBV4-3; 9 bases agree with TRBD1. The V gene's germline CDR1 is LGHNA and CDR2 YSLEER. The CDR3 contains 15 residues. The V segment lost 1 base and the J segment 7 bases; nucleotides outside the gene matches: 5. The CDR3 loop is CASSQGGQGGNEQFF. In DNA, the CDR3 is TGCGCCAGCAGCCAAGGGGGACAGGGTGGGAATGAGCAGTTCTTC.

As to this clone: Other nucleotide sequences in the sample specify the same CDR3. This sequence joins TRBV27 and TRBJ2-1; tentative D call: TRBD2 (6 bases). The CDR3 totals 14 residues. Per the germline V gene, CDR1 is MNHEY and CDR2 is SMNVEV (reference sequence). V lost 5 bases to trimming and J lost 2 bases, with 10 bases between them. The DNA of the CDR3 is TGTGCCAGCAGTCTCTTAGCGGCCTACAATGAGCAGTTCTTC. Translated, it gives CASSLLAAYNEQFF.